This T cell receptor beta chain derives from a study of cytomegalovirus exposure and HLA in healthy donors. Findings and caveats of the study: A later analysis found that most CMV-associated TCR beta chains appeared HLA-restricted.

The PCR ran on 60 Vbeta and 13 Jbeta primers. This table comes from immunoSEQ multiplex PCR, and its TCRdb copy is limited to in-frame clones, with some not included. The sample has around 150,000 clones, and its top ten clones hold 2.1%. In regard to this clone: Its target is not known.

CDR3 size: 13 residues. Trimming at V came to 7 bases and at J to 3 bases, leaving 6 bases not matched to a gene. The germline V gene has CDR1 MDHEN and CDR2 SYDVKM. This rearrangement joins TRBV28 to TRBJ2-7; 7 bases map to TRBD1. The sequencing input was PBMCs. This TCR was sampled from a man aged 25 to 40 in good health and CMV-seronegative. In DNA, the CDR3 is TGTGCCAGCAACAGGGGAATGATCTACGAGCAGTACTTC. Amino acid sequence: CASNRGMIYEQYF.